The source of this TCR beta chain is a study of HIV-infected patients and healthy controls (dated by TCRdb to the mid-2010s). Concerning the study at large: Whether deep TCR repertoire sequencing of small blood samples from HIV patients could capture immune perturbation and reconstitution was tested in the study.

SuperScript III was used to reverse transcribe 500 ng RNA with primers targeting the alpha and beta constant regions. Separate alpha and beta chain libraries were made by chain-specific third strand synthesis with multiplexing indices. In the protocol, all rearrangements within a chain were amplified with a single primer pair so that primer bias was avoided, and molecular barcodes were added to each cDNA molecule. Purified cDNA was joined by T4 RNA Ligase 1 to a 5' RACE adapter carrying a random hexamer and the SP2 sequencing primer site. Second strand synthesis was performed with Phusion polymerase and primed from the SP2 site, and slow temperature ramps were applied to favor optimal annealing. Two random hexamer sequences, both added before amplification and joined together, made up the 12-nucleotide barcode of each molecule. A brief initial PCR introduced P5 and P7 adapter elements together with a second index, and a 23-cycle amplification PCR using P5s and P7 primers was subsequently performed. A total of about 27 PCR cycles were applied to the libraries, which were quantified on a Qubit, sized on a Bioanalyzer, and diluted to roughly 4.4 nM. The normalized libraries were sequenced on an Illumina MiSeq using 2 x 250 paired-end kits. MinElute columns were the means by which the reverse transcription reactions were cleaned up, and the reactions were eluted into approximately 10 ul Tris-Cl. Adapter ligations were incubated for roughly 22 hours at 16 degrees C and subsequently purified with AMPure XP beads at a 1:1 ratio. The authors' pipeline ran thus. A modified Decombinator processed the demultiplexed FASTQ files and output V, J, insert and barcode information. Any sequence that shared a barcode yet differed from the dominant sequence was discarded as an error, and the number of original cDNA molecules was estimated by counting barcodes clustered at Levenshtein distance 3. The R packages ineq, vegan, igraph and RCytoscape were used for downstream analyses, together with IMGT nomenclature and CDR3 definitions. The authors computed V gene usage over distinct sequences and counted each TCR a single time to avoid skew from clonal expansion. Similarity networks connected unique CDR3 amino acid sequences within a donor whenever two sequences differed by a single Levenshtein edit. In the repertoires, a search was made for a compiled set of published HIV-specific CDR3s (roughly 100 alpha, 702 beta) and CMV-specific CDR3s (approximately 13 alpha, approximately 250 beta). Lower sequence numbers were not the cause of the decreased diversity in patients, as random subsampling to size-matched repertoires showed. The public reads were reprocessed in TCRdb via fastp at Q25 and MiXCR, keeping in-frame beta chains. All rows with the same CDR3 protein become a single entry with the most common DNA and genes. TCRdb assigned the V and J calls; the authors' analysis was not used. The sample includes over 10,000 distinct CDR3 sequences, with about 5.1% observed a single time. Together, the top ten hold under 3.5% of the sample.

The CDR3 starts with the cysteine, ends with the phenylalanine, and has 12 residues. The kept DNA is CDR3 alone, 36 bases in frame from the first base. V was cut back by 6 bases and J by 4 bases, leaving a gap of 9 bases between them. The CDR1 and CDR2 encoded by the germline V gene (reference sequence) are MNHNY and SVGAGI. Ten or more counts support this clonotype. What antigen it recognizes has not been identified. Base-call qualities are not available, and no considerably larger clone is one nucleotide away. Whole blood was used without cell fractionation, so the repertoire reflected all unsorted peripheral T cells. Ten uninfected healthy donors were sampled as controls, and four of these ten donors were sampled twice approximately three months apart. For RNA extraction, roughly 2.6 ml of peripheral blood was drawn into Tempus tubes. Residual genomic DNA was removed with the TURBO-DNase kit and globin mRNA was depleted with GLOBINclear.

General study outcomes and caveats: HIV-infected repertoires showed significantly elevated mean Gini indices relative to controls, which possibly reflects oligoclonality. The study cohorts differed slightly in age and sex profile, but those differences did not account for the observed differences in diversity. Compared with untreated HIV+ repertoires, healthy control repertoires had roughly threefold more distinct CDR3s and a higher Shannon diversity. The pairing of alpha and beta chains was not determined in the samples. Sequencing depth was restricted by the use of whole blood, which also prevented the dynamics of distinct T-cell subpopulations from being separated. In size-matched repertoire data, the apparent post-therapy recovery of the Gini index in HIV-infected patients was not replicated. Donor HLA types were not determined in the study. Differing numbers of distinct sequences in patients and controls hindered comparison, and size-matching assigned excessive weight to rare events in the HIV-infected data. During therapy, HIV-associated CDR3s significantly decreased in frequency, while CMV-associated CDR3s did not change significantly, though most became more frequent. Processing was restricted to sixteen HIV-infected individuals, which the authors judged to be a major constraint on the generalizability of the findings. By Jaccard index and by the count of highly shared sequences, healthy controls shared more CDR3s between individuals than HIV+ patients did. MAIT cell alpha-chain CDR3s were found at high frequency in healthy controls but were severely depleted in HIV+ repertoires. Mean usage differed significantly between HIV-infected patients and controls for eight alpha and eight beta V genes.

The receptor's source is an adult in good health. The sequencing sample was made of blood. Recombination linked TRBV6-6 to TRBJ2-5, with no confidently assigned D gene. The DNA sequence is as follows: TGTGCCAGCAGCCAAGACCGAGAGACCCAGTACTTC. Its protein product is CASSQDRETQYF.